This T cell receptor beta chain emerged from a study of T cell responses to AZD1222 COVID-19 vaccine. Whole-study results and caveats: Reportedly, nearly half the spike-specific TCRs target unmutated variant regions. There were mostly white British donors and more females than males, and clonal diversity was possibly underestimated. Receipt of two AZD1222 doses was followed by a rise in Spike-specific TCR breadth and depth.

Generated by immunoSEQ multiplex PCR, the TCRdb table keeps only in-frame clones and is missing some. The sample includes some 110,000 clones, roughly 92% of them seen just once. Between the trimmed V and J ends, which lost 6 bases and 1 base, there was a span of 15 bases. Germline CDR1 MNHEY, CDR2 SMNVEV (reference sequence). The CDR3 length is 15 residues. As for this clone: Its antigen is unidentified.

The chain is built from TRBV27 and TRBJ1-1; TRBD1 is a possible D gene (6 bases). This receptor was taken from an adult who received the AZD1222 COVID-19 vaccine. Sequencing was performed on peripheral blood, taken 28 days after the second AZD1222 dose. CDR3 sequence: CASRQGRSGNTEAFF. The DNA of the CDR3 is TGTGCCAGCAGACAGGGTCGGAGTGGGAACACTGAAGCTTTCTTT.